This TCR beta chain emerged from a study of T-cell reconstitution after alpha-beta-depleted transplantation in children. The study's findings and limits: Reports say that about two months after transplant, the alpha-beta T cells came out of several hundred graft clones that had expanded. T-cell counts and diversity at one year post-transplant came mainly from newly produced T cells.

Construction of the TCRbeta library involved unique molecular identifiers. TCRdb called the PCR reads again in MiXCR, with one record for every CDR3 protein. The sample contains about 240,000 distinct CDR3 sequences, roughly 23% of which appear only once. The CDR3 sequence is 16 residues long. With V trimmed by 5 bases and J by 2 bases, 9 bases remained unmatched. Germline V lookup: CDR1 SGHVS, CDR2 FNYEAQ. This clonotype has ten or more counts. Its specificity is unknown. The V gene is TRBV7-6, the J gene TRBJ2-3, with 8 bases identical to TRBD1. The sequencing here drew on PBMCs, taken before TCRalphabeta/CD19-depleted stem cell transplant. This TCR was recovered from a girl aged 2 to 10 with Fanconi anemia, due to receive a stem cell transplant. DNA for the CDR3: TGTGCCAGCAGCCACAGTAGGACAGGGACCACAGATACGCAGTATTTT. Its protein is CASSHSRTGTTDTQYF.